This note documents a single TCR beta chain sequence. This specimen belongs to a study of control samples from healthy donors and cancer patients. V lost 9 bases and J lost 6, with 18 bases in between. The CDR3 runs to 14 residues. In germline, CDR1 is MNHNY, CDR2 SVGAGI (reference sequence). The repertoire was sequenced with immunoSEQ multiplex PCR; TCRdb's copy has only in-frame clones and lacks some. Among under 150,000 clones listed, around nine tenths were seen once. The TCR sequence derives from an older woman in good health. The sample consisted of blood. The chain links TRBV6-6 to TRBJ1-5; TRBD1 is a possible D gene (6 bases). The CDR3 here is CASLGGTMSQPQHF. CDR3 DNA sequence: TGTGCCAGTTTAGGGGGGACAATGTCTCAGCCCCAGCATTTT.